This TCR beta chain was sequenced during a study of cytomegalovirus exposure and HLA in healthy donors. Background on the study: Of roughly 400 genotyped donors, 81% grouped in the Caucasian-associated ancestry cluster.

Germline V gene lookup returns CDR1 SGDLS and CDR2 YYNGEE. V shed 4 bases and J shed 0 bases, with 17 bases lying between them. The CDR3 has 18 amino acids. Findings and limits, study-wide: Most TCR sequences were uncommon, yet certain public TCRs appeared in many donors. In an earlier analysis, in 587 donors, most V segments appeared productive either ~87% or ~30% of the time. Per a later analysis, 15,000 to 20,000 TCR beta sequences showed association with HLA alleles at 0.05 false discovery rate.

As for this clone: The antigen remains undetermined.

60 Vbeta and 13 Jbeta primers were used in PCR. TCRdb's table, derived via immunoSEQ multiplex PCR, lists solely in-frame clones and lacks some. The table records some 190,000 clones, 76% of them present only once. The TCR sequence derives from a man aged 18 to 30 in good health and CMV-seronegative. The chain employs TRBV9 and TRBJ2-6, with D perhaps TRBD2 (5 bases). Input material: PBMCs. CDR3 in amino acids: CASSPRVGVTSGANVLTF. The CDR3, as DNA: TGTGCCAGCAGCCCGAGAGTCGGGGTAACCTCTGGGGCCAACGTCCTGACTTTC.